This entry lists 22 T cell receptor beta chains sequenced from one sample in a study of identical twins (dated by TCRdb to 2016 to 2018). Library construction relied on 5' RACE. The sample was run on an Illumina HiSeq 2000. The public reads were reanalyzed by TCRdb: fastp trimming at Q25, MiXCR alignment, in-frame beta chains only. Rows with one shared CDR3 protein collapse into an entry with the most common genes and DNA. This sample has about 570,000 distinct CDR3 sequences in its table, and roughly 9.5% of those were observed once. The ten biggest clones cover under 3.5% of the sample. This sample also appeared in a second study, on yellow fever vaccine responses in identical twins.

Material for sequencing was PBMCs. Receptors were obtained from a woman in her late teens or twenties in good health.

About this clonotype: Being one base from a much bigger clone, this may be a read error. The conserved phenylalanine or tryptophan is not found at the CDR3 terminus, so this likely reflects a read error. The chain employs TRBV29-1 and TRBJ2-7, with 10 bases matching TRBD1. The junction had 6 bases not matched to a gene; V was cut back by 7 bases and J by 3 bases. The CDR3 is made up of 13 amino acids. CDR1 is SQVTM, CDR2 ANQGSEA, per germline. CDR3 coding DNA: TGCAGCGCCGGACAGGGGGTCAACTACGAGCAGTACCTC. Amino acid sequence: CSAGQGVNYEQYL.

The chain uses TRBV5-1 and TRBJ1-2, with unresolved D. The CDR3 length is 15 residues. From germline, CDR1 is SGHRS and CDR2 YFSETQ. Between the trimmed V and J ends, which lost 0 bases and 4 bases, there was a span of 13 bases. The CDR3 here is CASSLAETHVYGYTF. CDR3 coding DNA: TGCGCCAGCAGCTTGGCCGAGACTCACGTCTATGGCTACACCTTC. Variable domain in full (rest from reference TRBV5-1 and TRBJ1-2): KAGVTQTPRYLIKTRGQQVTLSCSPISGHRSVSWYQQTPGQGLQFLFEYFSETQRNKGNFPGRFSGRQFSNSRSEMNVSTLELGDSALYLCASSLAETHVYGYTFGSGTRLTVV.

In DNA form, the CDR3 reads TGCAGTGCTAGAGTGTGGGGACTATTGAGCACAGATACGCAGTATTTT. Translating it yields CSARVWGLLSTDTQYF. V usage is TRBV20-1 and J usage is TRBJ2-3, with TRBD2 matching 7 bases. Germline V gene sequence: CDR1 DFQATT, CDR2 SNEGSKA (reference sequence). The CDR3 runs 16 residues. The V gene end was trimmed by 1 base and the J gene end by 0 bases; junction bases not matched to a gene: 7.

The sample holds a few counts of this clonotype. The chain carries TRBV24-1 and TRBJ2-1; D is unclear. Trimming took off 5 bases at V and 0 bases at J, with 10 bases between the two ends. The germline CDR1 and CDR2 sequences are KGHDR and SFDVKD. This CDR3 region has 15 residues. For the CDR3, the DNA is TGTGCCACCAGTGGACCGGAGAGCTCCTACAATGAGCAGTTCTTC. Protein: CATSGPESSYNEQFF.

J is TRBJ2-7 and V is TRBV12-3 or TRBV12-4; 8 nucleotides match TRBD2. The CDR3 runs to 14 residues. V gave up 4 bases and J gave up 3 bases; unmatched junction bases: 5. CDR3 in amino acids: CASSSRGGIYEQYF. The CDR3 DNA follows: TGTGCCAGCAGTTCGCGCGGGGGGATCTACGAGCAGTACTTC.

The CDR3 DNA reads TGTGCCAGCAGTAACAAGGACATTTTTGCAGATACGCAGTATTTT. Protein sequence: CASSNKDIFADTQYF. The chain joins TRBV6-5 to TRBJ2-3, with a tentative D call TRBD1 (5 bases). The CDR3 has 15 amino acids. Germline V gene lookup returns CDR1 MNHEY and CDR2 SVGAGI. Trimming took 5 bases from V and 4 from J, leaving 16 bases between them.

This clonotype was detected many times. V usage is TRBV14 and J usage is TRBJ2-1; tentatively, D is TRBD2 (6 bases). Germline-derived CDR1 and CDR2 are SGHDN and FVKESK. This CDR3 comprises 15 residues. V lost 2 bases and J lost 6, with 14 bases in between. The chain's CDR3 is CASSQSVRRGNEQFF. In DNA, the CDR3 is TGTGCCAGCAGCCAAAGTGTACGGAGGGGCAATGAGCAGTTCTTC.

This clonotype was detected a few times. This chain links TRBV6-1 with TRBJ2-7; D gene ambiguous. Germline loops: CDR1 MNHNS, CDR2 SASEGT. V lost 2 bases and J lost 4, with 9 bases in between. This CDR3 has 13 residues. CDR3: CASSEFPQYEQYF. As DNA, the CDR3 is TGTGCCAGCAGTGAATTCCCCCAATACGAGCAGTACTTC.

The sample holds a few counts of this clonotype. This chain connects TRBV7-9 to TRBJ2-5, with TRBD1 matching 9 bases. From germline, CDR1 is SEHNR and CDR2 FQNEAQ (reference sequence). The CDR3 contains 14 residues. Trimming cost V 6 bases and J 2 bases; bases outside gene matches: 4. The CDR3 DNA reads TGTGCCAGCAGGCGGACAGGGGATCAAGAGACCCAGTACTTC. Its translation is CASRRTGDQETQYF.

This clonotype was counted only a few times. The chain couples TRBV20-1 to TRBJ2-7; D is possibly TRBD1 (5 bases). V lost 1 base to trimming and J lost 2 bases, with 9 bases between them. Germline V CDR1 and CDR2: DFQATT, SNEGSKA (reference sequence). This CDR3 has 13 amino acids. CDR3 DNA sequence: TGCAGTGCTAGAGGCAGGGCTACCTACGAGCAGTACTTC. Its translation is CSARGRATYEQYF.

This clonotype turned up a few times. The chain carries TRBV5-1 and TRBJ2-1; 9 bases are shared with TRBD2. V gave up 0 bases and J gave up 4 bases; unmatched junction bases: 8. Looked up from germline, CDR1 is SGHRS and CDR2 is YFSETQ. The CDR3 is 17 amino acids. CDR3 protein: CASSLGRAGGGYNEQFF. As DNA, the CDR3 is TGCGCCAGCAGCTTGGGACGAGCGGGAGGCGGTTACAATGAGCAGTTCTTC. The whole variable domain, remainder taken from reference TRBV5-1 and TRBJ2-1, is KAGVTQTPRYLIKTRGQQVTLSCSPISGHRSVSWYQQTPGQGLQFLFEYFSETQRNKGNFPGRFSGRQFSNSRSEMNVSTLELGDSALYLCASSLGRAGGGYNEQFFGPGTRLTVL.

There are many counts of this clonotype. This rearrangement joins TRBV12-3 or TRBV12-4 to TRBJ1-2, with 7 positions matching TRBD1. Unmatched junction bases numbered 8, after V lost 6 bases and J lost 4 bases. The CDR3 consists of 14 residues. CDR3 coding DNA: TGTGCCAGCAGCCCTACAGGGGCAAGCTATGGCTACACCTTC. This translates into CASSPTGASYGYTF.

This clonotype was counted between two and nine times. V gene TRBV7-9 combines with J gene TRBJ2-7; D is undetermined. Trimming removed 2 bases at V and 2 bases at J, with 10 bases between. Germline CDR1 is SEHNR and CDR2 is FQNEAQ (reference sequence). This CDR3 has 14 residues. DNA for the CDR3: TGTGCCAGCAGCTTAACTTCCCAGGCCTACGAGCAGTACTTC. Its translation: CASSLTSQAYEQYF.

This clonotype has a count of ten or more. The rearrangement links TRBV6-2 or TRBV6-3 to TRBJ2-7; the D gene could be TRBD1 or TRBD2 (5 bases each). Per germline, CDR1 MNHEY and CDR2 SVGEGT. V lost 0 bases to trimming and J lost 1 base, with 13 bases between them. The CDR3 totals 16 residues. The CDR3 region has the DNA TGTGCCAGCAGTTACTCGATTCAGGGACCTTCCTACGAGCAGTACTTC. It translates to CASSYSIQGPSYEQYF.

This clonotype came up many times. The J gene is TRBJ2-7, the V gene TRBV3-1; 7 nucleotides align to TRBD2. Germline V lookup: CDR1 LGHDT, CDR2 YNNKEL (reference sequence). The CDR3 totals 15 residues. Trimming cost V 3 bases and J 5 bases; bases outside gene matches: 10. CDR3: CASSHYSGGRNEQYF. The CDR3 DNA reads TGTGCCAGCAGCCATTACTCGGGAGGAAGGAACGAGCAGTACTTC.

This clonotype was counted at least ten times. The J gene is TRBJ2-4, the V gene TRBV29-1; TRBD1 agrees at 7 bases. Trimming at V came to 5 bases and at J to 6 bases, leaving 10 bases not matched to a gene. The CDR3 extends over 14 amino acids. Germline CDR1 is SQVTM and CDR2 is ANQGSEA. The DNA of the CDR3 is TGCAGCGTTTCATCCGGGACAGTAGGAAACATTCAGTACTTC. As protein: CSVSSGTVGNIQYF.

This clonotype was counted between two and nine times. This chain's CDR3 is CASSHRDGFALHF. For the CDR3, the DNA is TGTGCCAGCAGCCATAGGGACGGTTTTGCCCTCCACTTT. This chain uses TRBV11-2 with TRBJ1-6, with a possible D match to TRBD1 (5 bases). Germline V CDR1 and CDR2: SGHAT, FQNNGV. V was pared by 5 bases and J by 14 bases, with 16 bases between. This CDR3 has 13 residues. Full variable domain (missing parts from reference TRBV11-2 and TRBJ1-6): EAGVAQSPRYKIIEKRQSVAFWCNPISGHATLYWYQQILGQGPKLLIQFQNNGVVDDSQLPKDRFSAERLKGVDSTLKIQPAKLEDSAVYLCASSHRDGFALHFGNGTRLTVT.

There are a few counts of this clonotype. V usage is TRBV10-3 and J usage is TRBJ1-1; 10 bases agree with TRBD1. The V segment lost 5 bases and the J segment 4 bases; nucleotides outside the gene matches: 7. This CDR3 has 15 residues. Germline CDR1 is ENHRY and CDR2 is SYGVKD. The CDR3 DNA follows: TGTGCCATCAGTCCCTGGACAGGGGGAATCACTGAAGCTTTCTTT. Its translation is CAISPWTGGITEAFF.

This clonotype was seen a few times. The V call is TRBV12-3 or TRBV12-4, the J call TRBJ2-7; D unresolved. The CDR3 has 15 amino acids. The V gene lost 4 bases and the J gene lost 0 bases, with 13 bases spanning the gap. CDR3 region: CASSYRPHNSYEQYF. In DNA, the CDR3 is TGTGCCAGCAGTTATCGCCCGCACAACTCCTACGAGCAGTACTTC.

This chain joins TRBV19 and TRBJ2-3; 9 bases agree with TRBD1. V shed 8 bases and J 1 base; nucleotides not matched to a gene: 4. This CDR3 has 14 amino acids. Germline V gene sequence: CDR1 LNHDA, CDR2 SQIVND (reference sequence). The CDR3 DNA sequence: TGTGCCAGTTTGGACAGGGGTGGCACAGATACGCAGTATTTT. Protein: CASLDRGGTDTQYF.

This clonotype appeared a few times. The chain links TRBV6-7 to TRBJ2-6; weak D call: TRBD1 (6 bases). TRBV6-7 is placed among ORFs of uncertain function. The ends were cut back, 4 bases at V and 5 bases at J, with 15 bases in the middle. The CDR3 covers 16 residues. The DNA of the CDR3 is TGTGCCAGCAGTTTACAGGGATACCCTTGGGCCAACGTCCTGACTTTC. Amino acid sequence: CASSLQGYPWANVLTF.

This clonotype was seen at least ten times. The chain carries TRBV29-1 and TRBJ1-1, with D unclear. CDR1 and CDR2 from the germline V gene are SQVTM and ANQGSEA. The CDR3 runs 17 residues. The germline V and J ends were trimmed by 4 bases and 1 base, with 22 bases remaining between them. The CDR3 nucleotides are TGCAGCGTTGGCCCCCGGACGGGTCACCAGACGAACACTGAAGCTTTCTTT. Amino acid sequence: CSVGPRTGHQTNTEAFF.